The 21 T cell receptor beta chains in this list originate from one sample, sequenced in a study of cytomegalovirus exposure and HLA in healthy donors. The PCR had 60 Vbeta and 13 Jbeta primers. TCRdb keeps only in-frame clones here, not all; method: immunoSEQ multiplex PCR. This sample has some 190,000 clones, with more than 75% found just once. The sample consisted of PBMCs. All receptors come from a young man in good health and CMV-seronegative.

The V call is TRBV28, the J call TRBJ1-2; 7 positions agree with TRBD1. This CDR3 has 14 amino acids. Germline lookup yields CDR1 MDHEN and CDR2 SYDVKM. J was trimmed by 4 bases and V by 5 bases; bases with no gene match: 7. The CDR3 DNA sequence: TGTGCCAGCAGTGCCCCACAGGGGTTCTATGGCTACACCTTC. It translates to CASSAPQGFYGYTF.

The chain is built from TRBV30 and TRBJ2-1, with 10 bases fitting TRBD2. CDR1 is GTSNPN and CDR2 is SVGIG in the germline V gene (reference sequence). There are 13 residues in the CDR3. V lost 5 bases and J lost 2; bases outside the gene matches: 0. In DNA, the CDR3 is TGTGCCTGGGGACTAGCGGCCTACAATGAGCAGTTCTTC. Translation: CAWGLAAYNEQFF.

The J gene is TRBJ2-2, the V gene TRBV2; 11 bases fit TRBD2. Trimming took 4 bases from V and 4 from J; bases not matched to a gene: 5. Germline CDR1 and CDR2: SNHLY and FYNNEI. This CDR3 comprises 16 residues. For the CDR3, the DNA is TGTGCCAGCAGTGCTACTAGCGGGAGTACCACCGGGGAGCTGTTTTTT. Translated, it gives CASSATSGSTTGELFF.

This sequence joins TRBV5-5 and TRBJ2-1, with a tentative D call TRBD2 (6 bases). Germline-derived CDR1 and CDR2 are SGHKS and YYEKEE (reference sequence). The CDR3 runs to 14 residues. V was cut by 5 bases and J by 0 bases, with 9 bases left in between. CDR3 region: CASSPGGSYNEQFF. The DNA of the CDR3 is TGTGCCAGCAGTCCCGGGGGCTCCTACAATGAGCAGTTCTTC.

This clone was seen a handful of times. The chain combines TRBV2 with TRBJ1-1, with 8 bases lining up with TRBD1. The J segment lost 5 bases and the V segment lost 3 bases, leaving 11 bases of the junction unmatched. The germline V gene encodes CDR1 SNHLY and CDR2 FYNNEI. CDR3 length: 16 residues. The CDR3 DNA reads as TGTGCCAGCAGTGACCAAAACGACGACAGGGGAACTGAAGCTTTCTTT. Encoded protein: CASSDQNDDRGTEAFF.

The table lists this clone with a count of one. V and J are TRBV19 and TRBJ2-1, with a weak D call TRBD1 (5 bases). The CDR3 covers 12 residues. The germline V and J ends were trimmed by 5 bases and 10 bases, with 12 bases remaining between them. Germline values: CDR1 LNHDA, CDR2 SQIVND (reference sequence). Here the CDR3 reads CASSWTAGEQFF. The CDR3 region has the DNA TGTGCCAGTAGTTGGACCGCAGGGGAGCAGTTCTTC.

The chain combines TRBV10-2 with TRBJ1-6; 7 bases are a match to TRBD1. Germline V gene sequence: CDR1 WSHSY, CDR2 SAAADI. V lost 6 bases, J lost 8 bases, and 7 bases stayed unmatched. This CDR3 has 14 residues. DNA of the CDR3: TGCGCCAGCAGAGCCCGGGACAGCTATTCACCCCTCCACTTT. This sequence encodes CASRARDSYSPLHF.

The genes are TRBV4-2 and TRBJ2-3, with 8 positions matching TRBD2. V gave up 2 bases and J gave up 0 bases; unmatched junction bases: 4. The germline CDR1 and CDR2 sequences are LGHNA and YNFKEQ. The CDR3 totals 16 residues. This CDR3 reads CASSQQTSASTDTQYF. DNA of the CDR3: TGTGCCAGCAGCCAACAGACTAGCGCTAGCACAGATACGCAGTATTTT.

The chain combines TRBV19 with TRBJ1-1, with 8 bases that match TRBD1. CDR1 and CDR2 (germline): LNHDA, SQIVND (reference sequence). V lost 8 bases to trimming and J lost 0 bases; unmatched junction nucleotides: 5. CDR3 length: 14 amino acids. This chain's CDR3 is CASWNRGVNTEAFF. The CDR3 nucleotides read TGTGCCAGTTGGAACAGGGGGGTGAACACTGAAGCTTTCTTT.

V and J are TRBV4-1 and TRBJ2-1, with TRBD2 matching 10 bases. The junction had 7 bases not matched to a gene; V was cut back by 4 bases and J by 4 bases. Per the germline V gene, CDR1 is MGHRA and CDR2 is YSYEKL. The CDR3 spans 16 residues. The DNA of the CDR3 is TGCGCCAGCAGCCTCGTCCCGGGACTAGCGTACAATGAGCAGTTCTTC. Residues: CASSLVPGLAYNEQFF.

This clone was seen a single time. CDR3 in amino acids: CASSRTGTGTDTQYF. The CDR3 DNA reads TGTGCCAGCAGCCGAACCGGGACAGGCACAGATACGCAGTATTTT. The V and J genes are TRBV4-2 and TRBJ2-3, with 7 bases fitting TRBD1. With 4 bases clipped from V and 1 base from J, the junction kept 5 bases outside the gene matches. The length of the CDR3 is 15 residues. The germline gives CDR1 LGHNA, CDR2 YNFKEQ.

This rearrangement joins TRBV28 to TRBJ2-4, with D unclear. This CDR3 is 16 amino acids long. V lost 6 bases and J 0 bases, leaving 15 bases between the germline ends. Germline assignment: CDR1 MDHEN and CDR2 SYDVKM. CDR3 DNA sequence: TGTGCCAGCAGCATATACACCGGCGGAGCCAAAAACATTCAGTACTTC. Protein product: CASSIYTGGAKNIQYF.

The V gene is TRBV27, the J gene TRBJ1-1; a possible D gene is TRBD1 (5 bases). From germline, CDR1 is MNHEY and CDR2 SMNVEV (reference sequence). This CDR3 comprises 13 residues. V gave up 5 bases and J gave up 6 bases, with 13 bases separating them. CDR3 in DNA: TGTGCCAGCAGTATAAGCCGGGGGGCTGAAGCTTTCTTT. Protein: CASSISRGAEAFF.

This rearrangement joins TRBV4-1 to TRBJ2-1; a possible D gene is TRBD2 (5 bases). The CDR3 contains 15 residues. V was shortened by 0 bases and J by 1 base, with 7 bases between the two germline ends. From germline, CDR1 is MGHRA and CDR2 YSYEKL. The CDR3 sequence is CASSQDGNSYNEQFF. DNA for the CDR3: TGCGCCAGCAGCCAAGACGGGAATTCCTACAATGAGCAGTTCTTC.

This clone has only a few counts. The chain employs TRBV7-2 and TRBJ1-3; D uncertain. The germline V and J ends were trimmed by 1 base and 0 bases, with 10 bases remaining between them. The CDR3 spans 16 residues. The germline gives CDR1 SGHTA, CDR2 FQGNSA. The CDR3 DNA reads TGTGCCAGCAGCTTAGGCAGGTCTTACTCTGGAAACACCATATATTTT. The encoded protein is CASSLGRSYSGNTIYF.

V is TRBV6-6 and J is TRBJ1-3, with D possibly TRBD1 on 5 matching bases. This CDR3 contains 13 residues. V dropped 11 bases and J dropped 3 bases, with 14 bases sitting between them. Germline CDR1 and CDR2: MNHNY and SVGAGI (reference sequence). The CDR3 DNA follows: TGTGCCGGCGGGGTGGGGGGTGGAAACACCATATATTTT. This codes for CAGGVGGGNTIYF.

This chain joins TRBV19 and TRBJ2-5; 7 bases line up with TRBD2. The CDR3 runs to 16 residues. J was trimmed by 2 bases and V by 1 base; bases with no gene match: 7. Germline V gene sequence: CDR1 LNHDA, CDR2 SQIVND (reference sequence). The CDR3, as DNA: TGTGCCAGTAGTATAGTCGGGGGGTCAAAACAAGAGACCCAGTACTTC. Translating gives CASSIVGGSKQETQYF.

The chain has TRBV5-1 and TRBJ2-1, with TRBD1 matching 8 bases. From germline, CDR1 is SGHRS and CDR2 YFSETQ. The junction had 6 bases not matched to a gene; V was cut back by 1 base and J by 6 bases. The length of the CDR3 is 15 residues. The CDR3 loop is CASSLTGGLPNEQFF. DNA of the CDR3: TGCGCCAGCAGCTTGACAGGGGGACTCCCCAATGAGCAGTTCTTC.

The chain combines TRBV7-8 with TRBJ1-3; 7 positions match TRBD1. The CDR3 totals 15 residues. The ends lost 6 bases at V and 8 bases at J; junction bases unmatched: 13. Germline lookup yields CDR1 SGHVS and CDR2 FQNEAQ. The CDR3 region has the DNA TGTGCCAGCAGGCCAACAGGGGCACAATGGGACACCATATATTTT. Residues: CASRPTGAQWDTIYF.

This rearrangement joins TRBV6-1 to TRBJ2-2; D gene ambiguous. Trimming took off 1 base at V and 3 bases at J, with 6 bases between the two ends. This CDR3 contains 14 residues. Germline values: CDR1 MNHNS, CDR2 SASEGT. The CDR3 region has the DNA TGTGCCAGCAGTGAAGGTCGGTACACCGGGGAGCTGTTTTTT. Encoded protein: CASSEGRYTGELFF.

The genes are TRBV7-2 and TRBJ1-5, with TRBD1 matching over 9 bases. The V gene end was trimmed by 1 base and the J gene end by 3 bases; junction bases not matched to a gene: 4. Germline V gene data show CDR1 as SGHTA and CDR2 as FQGNSA. The length of the CDR3 is 16 residues. CDR3 loop: CASSLGGQGYNQPQHF. CDR3 nucleotides: TGTGCCAGCAGCTTAGGGGGACAGGGCTACAATCAGCCCCAGCATTTT.